This T cell receptor (beta chain) emerged from a study of early stage breast cancer tumors. The method was immunoSEQ multiplex PCR; TCRdb's version includes in-frame clones alone and lacks a portion of them. This table has 25,000 to 30,000 clones, 84% appearing once. The V end lost 7 bases, the J end lost 3 bases, and 9 bases lay between the germline ends. This CDR3 comprises 13 residues. Germline-derived CDR1 and CDR2 are MNHEY and SMNVEV (reference sequence). Sequenced material: blood. The TCR comes from a person in their fifties with breast cancer. The chain couples TRBV27 to TRBJ2-2, with D tentatively TRBD1 (5 bases). Here the CDR3 reads CASNSRDTGELFF. DNA for the CDR3: TGTGCCAGCAATAGCAGGGACACCGGGGAGCTGTTTTTT.